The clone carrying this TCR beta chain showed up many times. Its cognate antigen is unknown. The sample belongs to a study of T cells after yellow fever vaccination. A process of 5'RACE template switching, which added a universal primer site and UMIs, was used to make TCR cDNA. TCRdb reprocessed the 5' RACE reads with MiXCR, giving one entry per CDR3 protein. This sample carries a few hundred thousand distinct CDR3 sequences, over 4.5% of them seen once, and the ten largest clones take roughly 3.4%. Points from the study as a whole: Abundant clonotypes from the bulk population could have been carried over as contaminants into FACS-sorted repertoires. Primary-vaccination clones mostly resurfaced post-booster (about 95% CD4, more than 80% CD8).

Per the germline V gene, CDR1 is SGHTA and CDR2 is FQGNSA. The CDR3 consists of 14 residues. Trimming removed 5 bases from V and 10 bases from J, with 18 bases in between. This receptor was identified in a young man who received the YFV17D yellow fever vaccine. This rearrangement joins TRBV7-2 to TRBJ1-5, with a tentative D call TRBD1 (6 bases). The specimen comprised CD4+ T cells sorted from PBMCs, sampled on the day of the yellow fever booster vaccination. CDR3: CASSTNTGPYPQHF. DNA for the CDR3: TGTGCCAGCAGCACTAACACAGGGCCCTATCCCCAGCATTTT.